This T cell receptor (beta chain) was captured in a study of T-cell memory formation after mild COVID-19 (dated by TCRdb to the early 2020s). About the investigation overall: TCR sequence clusters from the two donors were largely donor specific. Longitudinal TCRalpha and TCRbeta repertoire sequencing tracked T-cell clones expanding and contracting after mild COVID-19 in two donors. The cohort was made up of two young adult volunteers, one female and one male, who were previously healthy.

This clonotype was found a few times. Its cognate antigen has yet to be identified. No per-base quality is available; no much larger clone lies one base away. The CDR3 contains 13 residues, cysteine and phenylalanine counted. The sequence is cut down to CDR3 DNA, 39 bases in frame from base 1. Germline trimming: 9 bases from V, 5 bases from J; junction bases outside gene matches: 4. As encoded in the germline V gene, CDR1 is SNHLY while CDR2 is FYNNEI. PBMCs were isolated by Ficoll-Paque density gradient centrifugation. TCRdb lists the instrument as Illumina NovaSeq 6000. Using 5'RACE with constant-segment primers, TCRalpha and TCRbeta cDNA libraries were constructed, with sample barcodes and unique molecular identifiers added in the process. RNA was extracted from every sample with Trizol reagent. Library amplification was performed in two PCR steps, and a second sample barcode and Illumina TruSeq adapters were introduced in the second step. Sequencing of the libraries was done on an Illumina NovaSeq, producing 2 x 150 bp paired-end reads. The study's own analysis went as follows. Demultiplexing of reads and collapsing into UMI-guided consensus sequences were performed with migec v1.2.7. Using mixcr v2.1.11, UMI consensuses were aligned to TRA and TRB V and J templates and then assembled into clonotypes. A clonotype was counted as expanded or contracted only if both edgeR and NoisET called the change significant, with noise models trained on biological replicates. For edgeR calls, a false discovery rate-adjusted p below 0.01 and a log2 fold-change threshold of 1 were applied. PCA with hierarchical clustering of max-normalized trajectories of the 1000 most abundant clonotypes was used as exploratory dynamics analysis. The CD4 or CD8 phenotype of responding clones was assigned using the separately sequenced CD4+ and CD8+ repertoires. Through fastp at Q25 and MiXCR, TCRdb rebuilt clones from the public reads, retaining in-frame beta chains. When rows share a CDR3 protein, they turn into one entry using the most common DNA and genes. These V and J calls are TCRdb output, not the study's own analysis. This sample is represented by 310,000 or so distinct CDR3 sequences; approximately 15% of them were singletons. Around a fifth of the sample is held by the ten biggest clonotypes.

What the authors observed across the whole study: The study covered only two mild cases, and larger cohorts including severe cases with pre-infection samples were considered necessary. Clones that contracted from day 15 to 85 showed balanced CD4/CD8 phenotypes, whereas a second wave of clones that expanded from day 15 to 37 leaned towards CD4+. SARS-CoV-2 specificity of the second-wave clones peaking on day 37 was not confirmed. Contracting CD4+ clones were found mainly in CM and EM memory subsets, while CD8+ clones were enriched in EMRA. Some responding clones were found in pre-infection memory, which suggests that pre-existing cross-reactive memory T cells took part in the SARS-CoV-2 response.

The sequence was collected from a man between 18 and 35 years old who had mild COVID-19 (a few samples of this study predate the infection). The sample titles of this study are shuffled in the database, so cell type and time point are left out; the donor was told from shared clones. Sequenced sample: PBMCs or a T cell subset sorted from them (not recorded which). Recombination joined TRBV2 with TRBJ2-1; TRBD1 fits 10 bases in the junction. The CDR3 here reads CASFGQGDNEQFF. The nucleotide sequence reads TGTGCCAGTTTCGGACAGGGGGACAATGAGCAGTTCTTC.